This T cell receptor beta chain is from a study of T cells in Graves' hyperthyroidism and ophthalmopathy. Investigators excluded patients with uncontrolled infection, other autoimmune disease, pregnancy or lactation. Trimming removed 1 base from V and 8 bases from J, with 8 bases in between. Looked up from germline, CDR1 is MDHEN and CDR2 is SYDVKM. CDR3 size: 12 residues. Study outcomes and limitations: The authors' 13 V-J model separated ophthalmopathy from stable hyperthyroidism.

What was amplified from RNA transcripts were TCR beta CDR3 regions. The primer set for the first-round RT-PCR of the TCR CDR3 was HTBI. TCRdb re-called the multiplex PCR reads with MiXCR, one entry per CDR3 protein. Of about 400,000 distinct CDR3 sequences listed, about 14% are singletons. On this clonotype itself: Its antigen is still unknown.

The chain employs TRBV28 and TRBJ1-2; unclear D gene. Sequencing was carried out using blood. This clonotype originated in a woman aged 25 to 45 with Graves' ophthalmopathy. CDR3 sequence reads: CASSLFRYGYTF. In DNA, the CDR3 is TGTGCCAGCAGTTTATTCCGTTACGGCTACACCTTC.